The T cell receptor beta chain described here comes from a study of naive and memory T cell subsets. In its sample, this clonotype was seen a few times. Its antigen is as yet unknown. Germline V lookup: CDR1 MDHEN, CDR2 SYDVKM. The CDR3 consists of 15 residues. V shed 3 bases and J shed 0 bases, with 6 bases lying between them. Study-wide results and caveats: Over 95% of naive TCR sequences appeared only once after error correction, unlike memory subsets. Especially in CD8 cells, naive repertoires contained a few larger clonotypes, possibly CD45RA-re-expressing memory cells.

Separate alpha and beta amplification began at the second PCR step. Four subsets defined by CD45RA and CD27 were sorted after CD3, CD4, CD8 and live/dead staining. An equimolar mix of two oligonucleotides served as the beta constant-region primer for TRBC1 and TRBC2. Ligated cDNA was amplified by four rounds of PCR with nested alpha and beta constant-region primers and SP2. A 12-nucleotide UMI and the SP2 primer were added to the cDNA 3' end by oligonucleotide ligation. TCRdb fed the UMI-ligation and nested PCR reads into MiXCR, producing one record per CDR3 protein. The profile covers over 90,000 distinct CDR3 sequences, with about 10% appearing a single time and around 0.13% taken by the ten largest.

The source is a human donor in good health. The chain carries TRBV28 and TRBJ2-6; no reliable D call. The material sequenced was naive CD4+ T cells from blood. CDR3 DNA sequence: TGTGCCAGCAGTTTCTTCGGCTCTGGGGCCAACGTCCTGACTTTC. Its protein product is CASSFFGSGANVLTF. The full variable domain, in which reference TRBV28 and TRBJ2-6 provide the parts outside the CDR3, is DVKVTQSSRYLVKRTGEKVFLECVQDMDHENMFWYRQDPGLGLRLIYFSYDVKMKEKGDIPEGYSVSREKKERFSLILESASTNQTSMYLCASSFFGSGANVLTFGAGSRLTVL.